The clone carrying this T cell receptor beta chain has at least ten counts. The target antigen is unknown. TCRdb called the 5' RACE reads again in MiXCR, with one record for every CDR3 protein. Of thousands of distinct CDR3 sequences listed, around 2.8% were seen once; the top ten hold 37%. These data originate in a study of CD8 T cells in ankylosing spondylitis. The CDR3 is 16 amino acids. The germline CDR1 and CDR2 sequences are SGDLS and YYNGEE. The V end lost 4 bases, the J end lost 0 bases, and 16 bases lay between the germline ends. Study-level findings and limits: Seemingly characteristic of ankylosing spondylitis blood was a TCR beta motif consisting of about 8 highly homologous variants. A subset of motif variants has previously been described in the synovial fluid and blood of reactive arthritis. Reportedly, significant enrichment of disease-linked clones occurred in matched ankylosing spondylitis synovial fluid.

Sequencing was carried out using blood, either unsorted or a sorted T cell fraction (not recorded which). The clonotype was recovered from a female donor with ankylosing spondylitis or in good health (not recorded which). This rearrangement joins TRBV9 to TRBJ1-2, with unresolved D. The CDR3 loop reads CASSTRTDGTNYGYTF. The CDR3, as DNA: TGTGCCAGCAGCACTCGAACGGACGGGACTAACTATGGCTACACCTTC.